The 32 T cell receptor beta chains below were found in one sample sequenced in a study of T cells in Graves' hyperthyroidism and ophthalmopathy. TCR beta CDR3 regions were amplified from RNA. Researchers ran a first-round RT-PCR on the TCR CDR3 using the HTBI primer set. TCRdb fed the multiplex PCR reads into MiXCR, producing one record per CDR3 protein. The table has fewer than 750,000 distinct CDR3 sequences, about 15% seen once. Material for sequencing was blood. Receptors were obtained from a woman aged 40 to 49 with Graves' ophthalmopathy.

With respect to this clonotype: This may be a read error, as it is one base from a much larger clone. The genes are TRBV6-2 or TRBV6-3 and TRBJ2-5; D is possibly TRBD1 or TRBD2 (5 bases each). The V and J ends lost 7 bases and 4 bases respectively, with 16 bases between them. Germline CDR1 is MNHEY and CDR2 is SVGEGT. The CDR3 totals 14 residues. Here the CDR3 DNA reads TGTGCCAGCAACCTCAGCTCGGGACCAGAGACCCAGTACTTC. It is translated as CASNLSSGPETQYF.

The V call is TRBV30, the J call TRBJ1-1, with D perhaps matching TRBD1 (6 bases). The CDR3 totals 14 residues. V dropped 1 base and J dropped 3 bases, with 12 bases sitting between them. Germline V lookup: CDR1 GTSNPN, CDR2 SVGIG (reference sequence). For the CDR3, the DNA is TGTGCCTGGAGTGAGGATTACAGGGACACTGAAGCTTTCTTT. Encoded protein: CAWSEDYRDTEAFF.

This clonotype was counted a few times. The chain uses TRBV4-1 and TRBJ2-7; D uncertain. Germline CDR1 MGHRA, CDR2 YSYEKL. The CDR3 has 15 amino acids. The V gene lost 6 bases and the J gene lost 3 bases, with 18 bases spanning the gap. The CDR3 reads CASRHPRPRDYEQYF. The DNA of the CDR3 is TGCGCCAGCAGGCATCCTCGCCCCCGCGACTACGAGCAGTACTTC.

This clonotype was counted at least ten times. The chain is built from TRBV4-1 and TRBJ1-1; D unclear. Germline CDR1 MGHRA, CDR2 YSYEKL. The CDR3 has 15 residues. Trimming removed 1 base from V and 5 bases from J, with 14 bases in between. CDR3 residues: CASSQADIKETEAFF. The CDR3 DNA reads as TGCGCCAGCAGCCAAGCCGACATCAAAGAAACTGAAGCTTTCTTT.

This clonotype has ten or more counts. The chain has TRBV27 and TRBJ1-1; D not resolved. Germline V gene sequence: CDR1 MNHEY, CDR2 SMNVEV (reference sequence). V shed 4 bases and J shed 1 base, with 7 bases lying between them. The CDR3 contains 13 residues. The CDR3 here is CASSSFRNTEAFF. CDR3 in DNA: TGTGCCAGCAGTTCTTTCCGGAACACTGAAGCTTTCTTT.

This clonotype was observed at least ten times. This chain connects TRBV6-5 to TRBJ2-7; possibly TRBD1 or TRBD2 for D (5 bases each). Germline V lookup: CDR1 MNHEY, CDR2 SVGAGI. V gave up 4 bases and J gave up 6 bases, with 13 bases separating them. The CDR3 sequence is 13 residues long. The CDR3 sequence: CASSSPGTGEQYF. The CDR3 DNA reads as TGTGCCAGCAGTTCCCCCGGGACGGGCGAGCAGTACTTC.

The chain couples TRBV18 to TRBJ1-6; 7 bases align to TRBD1. Trimming cost V 4 bases and J 8 bases; bases outside gene matches: 8. In germline, CDR1 is KGHSH, CDR2 LQKENI. CDR3 length: 15 amino acids. The CDR3 sequence: CASSLRQGGDSPLHF. The CDR3 DNA reads TGTGCCAGCTCACTCCGACAGGGAGGGGATTCACCCCTCCACTTT. Full variable domain (outside the CDR3, taken from reference TRBV18 and TRBJ1-6): NAGVMQNPRHLVRRRGQEARLRCSPMKGHSHVYWYRQLPEEGLKFMVYLQKENIIDESGMPKERFSAEFPKEGPSILRIQQVVRGDSAAYFCASSLRQGGDSPLHFGNGTRLTVT.

The CDR3: CASRPGGELFF. CDR3 bases: TGTGCCAGCAGACCCGGCGGGGAGCTGTTTTTT. V is TRBV6-1 and J is TRBJ2-2; D gene uncertain. The V end was cut by 6 bases, the J end by 7 bases, with 6 bases between. CDR1 MNHNS and CDR2 SASEGT come from the germline V gene. This CDR3 is built from 11 residues.

This chain links TRBV27 with TRBJ2-7, with TRBD2 as a possible D gene (7 bases). The germline V and J ends were trimmed by 5 bases and 2 bases, with 16 bases remaining between them. The CDR3 consists of 15 residues. Germline V CDR1 and CDR2: MNHEY, SMNVEV (reference sequence). In nucleotides, the CDR3 is TGTGCCAGCAGTGCCGCCGGGGGGCTGACCTACGAGCAGTACTTC. This sequence encodes CASSAAGGLTYEQYF.

Ten or more counts support this clonotype. The chain has TRBV4-1 and TRBJ1-5; the D gene is possibly TRBD1 (6 bases). The germline CDR1 and CDR2 sequences are MGHRA and YSYEKL. V lost 4 bases and J 2 bases, leaving 9 bases between the germline ends. This CDR3 has 14 residues. CDR3 residues: CASSPRQGNQPQHF. The CDR3 nucleotides are TGCGCCAGCAGCCCTAGACAGGGCAATCAGCCCCAGCATTTT.

At least ten counts were recorded for this clonotype. The chain couples TRBV28 to TRBJ2-7, with TRBD1 matching over 10 bases. The CDR3 covers 16 residues. Trimming cost V 3 bases and J 0 bases; bases outside gene matches: 5. Germline CDR1 MDHEN, CDR2 SYDVKM. CDR3 sequence (DNA): TGTGCCAGCAGTTTTGGGGGACAGGGGATCTCCTACGAGCAGTACTTC. Translated, it gives CASSFGGQGISYEQYF.

This clonotype is categorized as medium-sized. The genes are TRBV6-2 or TRBV6-3 and TRBJ1-1; D is unclear. V dropped 2 bases and J dropped 6 bases, with 10 bases sitting between them. Germline CDR1 is MNHEY and CDR2 is SVGEGT. The CDR3 has 13 amino acids. CDR3 DNA: TGTGCCAGCAGTTACGGATATTGGGCTGAAGCTTTCTTT. Its translation: CASSYGYWAEAFF.

In its sample, this clonotype was seen many times. The V call is TRBV28, the J call TRBJ1-1; 7 positions agree with TRBD1. This CDR3 region has 12 residues. CDR1 MDHEN and CDR2 SYDVKM come from the germline V gene. V lost 6 bases to trimming and J lost 6 bases; unmatched junction nucleotides: 4. In DNA, the CDR3 is TGTGCCAGCAGGAGACAGGGCCCTGAAGCTTTCTTT. This encodes CASRRQGPEAFF.

The sample holds many counts of this clonotype. The chain recombines TRBV15 with TRBJ1-2; 8 bases agree with TRBD1. The CDR3 covers 17 residues. Trimming at V came to 3 bases and at J to 6 bases, leaving 15 bases not matched to a gene. Germline lookup yields CDR1 LNHNV and CDR2 YYDKDF (reference sequence). The CDR3 protein is CATSSSTGTGGRNGYTF. The CDR3 nucleotides read TGTGCCACCAGCAGTTCGACCGGCACAGGGGGTAGGAATGGCTACACCTTC.

This clonotype occurred many times. The V call is TRBV12-3 or TRBV12-4, the J call TRBJ1-3; D remains ambiguous. The V and J ends lost 7 bases and 4 bases respectively, with 14 bases between them. The CDR3 has 14 residues. CDR3 in DNA: TGTGCCAGCATCCGATCGGGGTCGGGAAACACCATATATTTT. Translation gives CASIRSGSGNTIYF.

This sequence joins TRBV2 and TRBJ2-2; a possible D gene is TRBD1 (6 bases). The CDR3 contains 15 residues. CDR1 is SNHLY, CDR2 FYNNEI, per germline. V was cut by 3 bases and J by 1 base, with 9 bases left in between. The CDR3 spells CASSEETGNTGELFF. CDR3 nucleotide sequence: TGTGCCAGCAGTGAGGAGACAGGGAACACCGGGGAGCTGTTTTTT.

V gene TRBV15 combines with J gene TRBJ2-7; the D gene could be TRBD1 or TRBD2 (5 bases each). This CDR3 contains 13 residues. Between the trimmed V and J ends, which lost 2 bases and 4 bases, there was a span of 9 bases. Looked up from germline, CDR1 is LNHNV and CDR2 is YYDKDF (reference sequence). CDR3 sequence: CATSRRDGYEQYF. In DNA, the CDR3 is TGTGCCACCAGCAGAAGGGACGGGTACGAGCAGTACTTC.

This clonotype showed up many times. At one of its ends the junction is not consistent with the germline gene, which may arise from a read error. The chain links TRBV5-1 to TRBJ2-7, with 7 bases lining up with TRBD2. Germline V CDR1 and CDR2: SGHRS, YFSETQ. CDR3 size: 13 residues. CDR3 sequence: CASSLASGYEQYF. The CDR3 DNA follows: TGTGCCAGCAGTTTGGCTAGCGGTTACGAGCAGTACTTC.

This chain connects TRBV20-1 to TRBJ2-1; 14 nucleotides line up with TRBD2. CDR1 is DFQATT and CDR2 is SNEGSKA in the germline V gene (reference sequence). The J segment lost 10 bases and the V segment lost 1 base, leaving 6 bases of the junction unmatched. The CDR3 sequence is 15 residues long. The CDR3: CSARGGTSGSAEQFF. The CDR3 region has the DNA TGCAGTGCTAGAGGAGGGACTAGCGGGAGTGCGGAGCAGTTCTTC.

The chain joins TRBV5-1 to TRBJ2-7; TRBD1 matches 9 bases. Germline V gives CDR1 SGHRS, CDR2 YFSETQ. V trimming: 1 base; J trimming: 3 bases; junction bases outside the gene matches: 5. This CDR3 contains 15 residues. In DNA, the CDR3 is TGCGCCAGCAGCTTGTCGGGACAGGGCTACTACGAGCAGTACTTC. Encoded protein: CASSLSGQGYYEQYF.

The chain recombines TRBV6-1 with TRBJ2-7; TRBD1 aligns across 10 bases. V dropped 6 bases and J dropped 5; count of bases not matched to a gene: 7. This CDR3 is 14 amino acids long. CDR1 is MNHNS, CDR2 SASEGT, per germline. The CDR3 protein is CASSVGQGNHEQYF. DNA of the CDR3: TGTGCCAGCAGCGTGGGACAGGGGAATCACGAGCAGTACTTC.

The gene calls are TRBV20-1 and TRBJ1-2; D gene uncertain. This CDR3 is built from 13 residues. Germline V lookup: CDR1 DFQATT, CDR2 SNEGSKA (reference sequence). The V end was cut by 1 base, the J end by 4 bases, with 10 bases between. The CDR3 nucleotides are TGCAGTGCTAGAGTCGATCTGACCTATGGCTACACCTTC. It translates to CSARVDLTYGYTF.

There are many counts of this clonotype. The chain uses TRBV7-2 and TRBJ2-5, with D perhaps TRBD2 (5 bases). CDR3 size: 15 residues. The germline V gene encodes CDR1 SGHTA and CDR2 FQGNSA. V was shortened by 0 bases and J by 2 bases, with 10 bases between the two germline ends. CDR3 amino acids: CASSLARREQETQYF. As DNA, the CDR3 is TGTGCCAGCAGCTTAGCGAGAAGGGAGCAAGAGACCCAGTACTTC. Full variable domain (rest looked up from reference TRBV7-2 and TRBJ2-5): GAGVSQSPSNKVTEKGKDVELRCDPISGHTALYWYRQSLGQGLEFLIYFQGNSAPDKSGLPSDRFSAERTGGSVSTLTIQRTQQEDSAVYLCASSLARREQETQYFGPGTRLLVL.

Ten or more counts support this clonotype. The chain joins TRBV20-1 to TRBJ2-5; 12 nucleotides align to TRBD1. Germline V gene lookup returns CDR1 DFQATT and CDR2 SNEGSKA (reference sequence). With 6 bases clipped from V and 4 bases from J, the junction kept 9 bases outside the gene matches. This CDR3 region has 15 residues. The CDR3 DNA reads as TGCAGTGCCCCAGGCCGGGACAGGGGGCGAGAGACCCAGTACTTC. Translating it yields CSAPGRDRGRETQYF.

The chain joins TRBV29-1 to TRBJ2-3, with D perhaps TRBD1 (7 bases). Trimming removed 4 bases at V and 0 bases at J, with 8 bases between. The CDR3 is made up of 13 amino acids. CDR1 is SQVTM, CDR2 ANQGSEA, per germline. The CDR3 nucleotides read TGCAGCGTTGCAGGGGGGAGCACAGATACGCAGTATTTT. This gives the protein CSVAGGSTDTQYF.

At least ten counts were recorded for this clonotype. The rearrangement links TRBV28 to TRBJ1-2, with a possible D match to TRBD1 (5 bases). Germline V lookup: CDR1 MDHEN, CDR2 SYDVKM. V lost 3 bases and J lost 4, with 15 bases in between. This CDR3 is built from 15 residues. CDR3: CASSFGVTGTYGYTF. The CDR3 DNA reads as TGTGCCAGCAGTTTTGGGGTGACGGGGACCTATGGCTACACCTTC.

This clonotype showed up many times. The CDR3 region has the DNA TGTGCCAGCAGTTACCGGCAGGAGCGCTACGAGCAGTACTTC. It yields the protein CASSYRQERYEQYF. The J gene is TRBJ2-7, the V gene TRBV6-5; D uncertain. Trimming took 2 bases from V and 3 from J, leaving 11 bases between them. This CDR3 is built from 14 residues. Germline assignment: CDR1 MNHEY and CDR2 SVGAGI.

This chain connects TRBV20-1 to TRBJ1-6; no reliable D call. CDR1 and CDR2 (germline): DFQATT, SNEGSKA (reference sequence). The CDR3 sequence is 12 residues long. V lost 3 bases, J lost 14 bases, and 14 bases lay in between. The chain's CDR3 is CSASLEAQTLHF. CDR3 nucleotide sequence: TGCAGTGCTAGCTTAGAGGCTCAGACCCTCCACTTT.

This clonotype was counted ten times or more. V and J are TRBV6-5 and TRBJ2-7; 8 bases line up with TRBD1. The CDR3 has 16 residues. Germline-derived CDR1 and CDR2 are MNHEY and SVGAGI. V trimming: 0 bases; J trimming: 3 bases; junction bases outside the gene matches: 7. This CDR3 reads CASSYSEQGGFYEQYF. The CDR3 bases are TGTGCCAGCAGTTACTCGGAACAGGGGGGCTTCTACGAGCAGTACTTC.

V gene TRBV28 combines with J gene TRBJ2-7; 10 bases map to TRBD1. Germline V gives CDR1 MDHEN, CDR2 SYDVKM. The length of the CDR3 is 14 residues. V was pared by 6 bases and J by 4 bases, with 6 bases of the junction left unmatched. CDR3 amino acids: CASRGLGQGYEQYF. The CDR3 coding sequence is TGTGCCAGCAGAGGGTTGGGACAGGGGTACGAGCAGTACTTC. The entire variable domain, with the rest obtained from reference TRBV28 and TRBJ2-7, is as follows: DVKVTQSSRYLVKRTGEKVFLECVQDMDHENMFWYRQDPGLGLRLIYFSYDVKMKEKGDIPEGYSVSREKKERFSLILESASTNQTSMYLCASRGLGQGYEQYFGPGTRLTVT.

This clonotype was seen many times. The chain has TRBV10-3 and TRBJ2-5; TRBD2 might be the D (7 bases). Germline V gene sequence: CDR1 ENHRY, CDR2 SYGVKD. The CDR3 loop spans 13 amino acids. V was shortened by 10 bases and J by 2 bases, with 14 bases between the two germline ends. In nucleotides, the CDR3 is TGTGCCACGAACAGGGAGGGGCAAGAGACCCAGTACTTC. Translation gives CATNREGQETQYF.

This clonotype was seen a few times. The CDR3 coding sequence is TGTGCCAGCAGCTTGGCGATTAGCGGGAGGCGGAAAGATACGCAGTATTTT. It yields the protein CASSLAISGRRKDTQYF. The V and J genes are TRBV5-4 and TRBJ2-3; 10 bases are a match to TRBD2. The CDR3 runs to 17 residues. CDR1 and CDR2 from the germline V gene are SGHNT and YYREEE (reference sequence). V lost 0 bases to trimming and J lost 5 bases; unmatched junction nucleotides: 9.